Each of the 26 T cell receptor beta chains below was sequenced from the same sample in a study of OX40 agonist ivuxolimab in advanced cancers. Data came from immunoSEQ multiplex PCR; TCRdb stores just in-frame clones and leaves some out. This sample has around 90,000 clones, with 91% found just once. This sample comprised CD4+ or CD8+ T cells sorted from blood, obtained in a trial of the OX40 agonist ivuxolimab. The receptors stem from an adult with an advanced solid tumor such as melanoma, head and neck, liver or kidney cancer.

This clone has just a few counts. V gene TRBV18 combines with J gene TRBJ2-7, with a possible D match to TRBD1 (5 bases). This CDR3 is built from 14 residues. V lost 2 bases to trimming and J lost 6 bases, with 14 bases between them. CDR1 and CDR2 (germline): KGHSH, LQKENI. CDR3 bases: TGTGCCAGCTCACCAAAGACACAGGCAGGCGAGCAGTACTTC. Amino acid sequence: CASSPKTQAGEQYF.

The chain has TRBV30 and TRBJ1-3, with TRBD1 matching 9 bases. Trimming cost V 8 bases and J 3 bases; bases outside gene matches: 5. Germline V gives CDR1 GTSNPN, CDR2 SVGIG (reference sequence). The CDR3 extends over 13 amino acids. The CDR3 DNA sequence: TGTGCCCGGAAGGACAGGGGTGGAAACACCATATATTTT. Encoded protein: CARKDRGGNTIYF.

The gene calls are TRBV18 and TRBJ2-7, with D maybe TRBD1 (6 bases). The CDR3 sequence is 14 residues long. The V gene's germline CDR1 is KGHSH and CDR2 LQKENI. The V end lost 6 bases, the J end lost 0 bases, and 12 bases lay between the germline ends. The CDR3 is CASSREDSSYEQYF. The CDR3 DNA reads as TGTGCCAGCTCCCGAGAGGACAGCTCCTACGAGCAGTACTTC.

This rearrangement joins TRBV5-1 to TRBJ2-7, with 8 nucleotides matching TRBD2. The CDR3 loop spans 15 amino acids. CDR1 SGHRS and CDR2 YFSETQ come from the germline V gene. J gave up 0 bases and V 1 base, and 3 bases lay outside the gene matches. This chain's CDR3 is CASSLTSGHSYEQYF. The CDR3 nucleotides read TGCGCCAGCAGCTTGACTAGCGGTCACTCCTACGAGCAGTACTTC.

V gene TRBV5-4 combines with J gene TRBJ2-5; possibly TRBD1 for D (6 bases). Germline V lookup: CDR1 SGHNT, CDR2 YYREEE (reference sequence). Between the trimmed V and J ends, which lost 2 bases and 4 bases, there was a span of 15 bases. This CDR3 is 15 amino acids long. The CDR3 nucleotides are TGTGCCAGCAGCTTCGATAATACAGGGTCAGAGACCCAGTACTTC. Its protein product is CASSFDNTGSETQYF.

The chain links TRBV4-1 to TRBJ2-3; D is ambiguous. The length of the CDR3 is 13 residues. V shed 4 bases and J shed 2 bases, with 7 bases lying between them. The germline gives CDR1 MGHRA, CDR2 YSYEKL. CDR3 sequence: CASSPGYTDTQYF. CDR3 coding DNA: TGCGCCAGCAGCCCTGGCTACACAGATACGCAGTATTTT.

The chain combines TRBV9 with TRBJ1-1; D call uncertain. The CDR3 length is 15 residues. Germline V gene sequence: CDR1 SGDLS, CDR2 YYNGEE. V dropped 4 bases and J dropped 2 bases, with 15 bases sitting between them. CDR3 amino acids: CASSPHTDANTEAFF. As DNA, the CDR3 is TGTGCCAGCAGCCCTCACACCGATGCAAACACTGAAGCTTTCTTT.

V gene TRBV7-9 combines with J gene TRBJ2-1, with TRBD2 matching over 11 bases. The junction had 6 bases not matched to a gene; V was cut back by 2 bases and J by 6 bases. The CDR3 covers 16 residues. From germline, CDR1 is SEHNR and CDR2 FQNEAQ (reference sequence). The CDR3 nucleotides read TGTGCCAGCAGCTTAACCAGACTAGCGGGAACCAATGAGCAGTTCTTC. Translated: CASSLTRLAGTNEQFF.

This rearrangement joins TRBV5-1 to TRBJ2-7, with D tentatively TRBD1 (6 bases). The CDR3 extends over 14 amino acids. Germline V gene sequence: CDR1 SGHRS, CDR2 YFSETQ. V lost 0 bases and J 3 bases, leaving 10 bases between the germline ends. The CDR3 loop is CASSLAQGRYEQYF. CDR3 nucleotide sequence: TGCGCCAGCAGCTTGGCACAGGGCCGCTACGAGCAGTACTTC.

V gene TRBV4-1 combines with J gene TRBJ2-1; 9 bases are shared with TRBD1. The V segment lost 2 bases and the J segment 1 base; nucleotides outside the gene matches: 3. This CDR3 region has 16 residues. Per the germline V gene, CDR1 is MGHRA and CDR2 is YSYEKL. The CDR3 loop is CASSQPTGGSYNEQFF. The CDR3, as DNA: TGCGCCAGCAGCCAACCGACAGGGGGTTCCTACAATGAGCAGTTCTTC.

The chain links TRBV21-1 to TRBJ2-4; TRBD1 is the table's D call and was not checked against the DNA. TRBV21-1 is a documented pseudogene. This CDR3 is built from 16 residues. The CDR3 loop is CASSKRGPLAKNIQYF. The CDR3 nucleotides are TGTGCCAGCAGCAAAAGGGGCCCGTTAGCCAAAAACATTCAGTACTTC.

In this sample, this clone turned up once. This sequence joins TRBV7-5 and TRBJ2-6; the table's D gene call, TRBD2, was not cross checked with the DNA. TRBV7-5 is an annotated pseudogene. The CDR3 extends over 17 amino acids. The CDR3 region is CAGNREVFKAGANVLTF. The CDR3 coding sequence is TGTGCCGGGAACCGGGAGGTCTTCAAGGCTGGGGCCAACGTCCTGACTTTC.

This chain connects TRBV11-2 to TRBJ2-1, with 11 bases aligning to TRBD2. V was clipped by 4 bases and J by 8 bases; unmatched bases: 7. The CDR3 has 15 amino acids. Germline values: CDR1 SGHAT, CDR2 FQNNGV. CDR3 sequence (DNA): TGTGCCAGCAGCTCATTAGCGGGAGGGTCTGATGAGCAGTTCTTC. Its translation is CASSSLAGGSDEQFF. Based on the CDR3 plus reference TRBV11-2 and TRBJ2-1, the full variable domain is EAGVAQSPRYKIIEKRQSVAFWCNPISGHATLYWYQQILGQGPKLLIQFQNNGVVDDSQLPKDRFSAERLKGVDSTLKIQPAKLEDSAVYLCASSSLAGGSDEQFFGPGTRLTVL.

J is TRBJ2-1 and V is TRBV30; TRBD2 matches 11 bases. This CDR3 has 14 amino acids. Germline V gene data show CDR1 as GTSNPN and CDR2 as SVGIG (reference sequence). After removal of 3 bases from V and 9 bases from J, the junction contained 7 bases not matched to a gene. CDR3 in amino acids: CAWRLAGAHPEQFF. The CDR3 DNA reads as TGTGCCTGGAGACTAGCGGGGGCCCATCCTGAGCAGTTCTTC.

J is TRBJ2-7 and V is TRBV19, with TRBD1 matching 10 bases. Germline assignment: CDR1 LNHDA and CDR2 SQIVND (reference sequence). The CDR3 is 16 residues long. The V segment lost 5 bases and the J segment 1 base; nucleotides outside the gene matches: 8. This chain's CDR3 is CASSPPPGQGSYEQYF. The CDR3 DNA reads TGTGCCAGTAGTCCTCCTCCGGGACAGGGGTCCTACGAGCAGTACTTC.

The chain employs TRBV5-1 and TRBJ2-3; 9 bases align to TRBD1. The length of the CDR3 is 14 residues. The germline V gene has CDR1 SGHRS and CDR2 YFSETQ. V was clipped by 5 bases and J by 5 bases; unmatched bases: 6. The CDR3: CASRKDRGKDTQYF. Written as DNA, the CDR3 is TGCGCCAGCAGGAAGGACAGGGGAAAAGATACGCAGTATTTT.

The chain joins TRBV28 to TRBJ1-2, with 9 positions matching TRBD1. This CDR3 has 13 residues. The germline gives CDR1 MDHEN, CDR2 SYDVKM. J was trimmed by 6 bases and V by 6 bases; bases with no gene match: 5. The CDR3 DNA is TGTGCCAGCAGAGAACAGGGGGCTCATGGCTACACCTTC. Its translation: CASREQGAHGYTF.

The chain joins TRBV5-8 to TRBJ2-5; 8 nucleotides agree with TRBD1. Germline lookup yields CDR1 SGHTS and CDR2 YDEGEE. Trimming removed 4 bases from V and 5 bases from J; junction bases left unmatched: 7. The CDR3 spans 14 residues. The CDR3 is CASSRTGKLETQYF. The CDR3 DNA is TGTGCCAGCAGCCGGACAGGGAAGTTGGAGACCCAGTACTTC.

The chain couples TRBV30 to TRBJ2-1, with 9 bases identical to TRBD1. There are 12 residues in the CDR3. The V gene's germline CDR1 is GTSNPN and CDR2 SVGIG (reference sequence). V gave up 1 base and J gave up 15 bases; unmatched junction bases: 7. This CDR3 is CAWSGQGGKGFF. CDR3 DNA: TGTGCCTGGAGTGGACAGGGGGGGAAGGGGTTCTTC. The whole variable domain, remainder taken from reference TRBV30 and TRBJ2-1, is SQTIHQWPATLVQPVGSPLSLECTVEGTSNPNLYWYRQAAGRGLQLLFYSVGIGQISSEVPQNLSASRPQDRQFILSSKKLLLSDSGFYLCAWSGQGGKGFFGPGTRLTVL.

The V call is TRBV19, the J call TRBJ1-4; tentatively, D is TRBD1 (5 bases). This CDR3 spans 15 amino acids. Deletions cut 6 bases from V and 6 bases from J, with 17 bases between. Germline V gene sequence: CDR1 LNHDA, CDR2 SQIVND (reference sequence). The CDR3 region has the DNA TGTGCCAGTAGCCTAGGGCAGGGAAGGCATGAAAAACTGTTTTTT. It translates to CASSLGQGRHEKLFF.

This clone was seen a few times. The chain employs TRBV4-2 and TRBJ1-5; D unclear. CDR1 and CDR2 (germline): LGHNA, YNFKEQ. The CDR3 length is 14 residues. The V gene lost 1 base and the J gene lost 4 bases, with 8 bases spanning the gap. The CDR3 here is CASSQVLANQPQHF. DNA for the CDR3: TGTGCCAGCAGCCAAGTCTTGGCTAATCAGCCCCAGCATTTT.

The V and J genes are TRBV5-1 and TRBJ2-7; 7 bases fit TRBD1. With 3 bases clipped from V and 7 bases from J, the junction kept 10 bases outside the gene matches. The CDR3 length is 14 residues. From germline, CDR1 is SGHRS and CDR2 YFSETQ. CDR3 in amino acids: CASSYDRVAREQYF. Written as DNA, the CDR3 is TGCGCCAGCAGCTATGACAGGGTGGCGCGTGAGCAGTACTTC.

The chain joins TRBV25-1 to TRBJ2-6; D not resolved. V was cut by 4 bases and J by 0 bases, with 10 bases left in between. In germline, CDR1 is MGHDK, CDR2 SYGVNS. The CDR3 totals 16 residues. CDR3 region: CASSASGSSGANVLTF. The DNA of the CDR3 is TGTGCCAGCAGTGCCTCGGGTTCCTCTGGGGCCAACGTCCTGACTTTC. The variable domain in full, completed from reference TRBV25-1 and TRBJ2-6, reads EADIYQTPRYLVIGTGKKITLECSQTMGHDKMYWYQQDPGMELHLIHYSYGVNSTEKGDLSSESTVSRIRTEHFPLTLESARPSHTSQYLCASSASGSSGANVLTFGAGSRLTVL.

The chain carries TRBV6-6 and TRBJ1-5; 7 nucleotides align to TRBD1. Trimming took 4 bases from V and 2 from J; bases not matched to a gene: 8. The CDR3 is 16 amino acids. CDR1 is MNHNY, CDR2 SVGAGI, per germline (reference sequence). CDR3 in DNA: TGTGCCAGCAGTTCTAACCGACAGGGCGGCAATCAGCCCCAGCATTTT. Its protein product is CASSSNRQGGNQPQHF.

This chain connects TRBV19 to TRBJ2-2; D may be TRBD2 (6 bases). Looked up from germline, CDR1 is LNHDA and CDR2 is SQIVND (reference sequence). The CDR3 spans 17 residues. Between the trimmed V and J ends, which lost 3 bases and 5 bases, there was a span of 19 bases. The CDR3 reads CASSIIFYPGGTGELFF. The CDR3 region has the DNA TGTGCCAGTAGTATCATCTTCTACCCTGGGGGGACCGGGGAGCTGTTTTTT.

The rearrangement uses TRBV2 and TRBJ2-5, with 11 bases aligning to TRBD1. The DNA end lines up better with TRBJ2-7; the J call may be wrong. In germline, CDR1 is SNHLY, CDR2 FYNNEI. The CDR3 consists of 15 residues. In nucleotides, the CDR3 is TGTGCCAGCAGCCTGGGGACAGGGGGAAATTACGAGCAGTACTTC. This encodes CASSLGTGGNYEQYF.